The 15 T cell receptor beta chains listed next were all sequenced from one sample in a study of cytomegalovirus exposure and HLA in healthy donors. PCR was performed using 60 Vbeta and 13 Jbeta primers. Generated by immunoSEQ multiplex PCR, the TCRdb table keeps only in-frame clones and is missing some. The table shows about 140,000 clones, with about 75% occurring only once. The sequenced sample was PBMCs. Receptors originate from a man aged 40-50 years in good health and CMV-seronegative.

The count of this clone is one. The chain has TRBV5-1 and TRBJ1-6; the D gene is possibly TRBD1 (6 bases). The CDR3 contains 15 residues. The germline CDR1 and CDR2 sequences are SGHRS and YFSETQ. V lost 2 bases to trimming and J lost 8 bases, with 14 bases between them. CDR3 in amino acids: CASSLLAQGDSPLHF. The CDR3 DNA sequence: TGCGCCAGCAGCTTATTAGCACAGGGAGATTCACCCCTCCACTTT.

In this sample, this clone turned up a few times. This chain links TRBV7-7 with TRBJ2-7, with D possibly being TRBD2 (5 bases). CDR1 and CDR2 (germline): SSHAT, FNYEAQ (reference sequence). Trimming took 5 bases from V and 7 from J, leaving 15 bases between them. This CDR3 region has 13 residues. The CDR3 loop is CASSRGPREEQYF. The CDR3 nucleotides are TGTGCCAGCAGCCGAGGGCCTAGGGAGGAGCAGTACTTC.

A remark on this clone: Other DNA variants within this sample encode the same CDR3. The chain recombines TRBV27 with TRBJ1-1; TRBD1 aligns across 8 bases. This CDR3 has 14 residues. J lost 5 bases, V lost 2 bases, and 4 bases had no gene match. Germline CDR1 MNHEY, CDR2 SMNVEV (reference sequence). The CDR3 region has the DNA TGTGCCAGCAGTTTAGCAACAGGGGGTACTGAAGCTTTCTTT. Residues: CASSLATGGTEAFF.

The rearrangement links TRBV12-5 to TRBJ2-7, with D perhaps matching TRBD1 (6 bases). Trimming removed 6 bases at V and 6 bases at J, with 15 bases between. The V gene's germline CDR1 is LGHNT and CDR2 FRNRAP. The CDR3 runs to 13 residues. The CDR3 region is CASGPTGYAEQYF. As DNA, the CDR3 is TGTGCTAGTGGCCCTACAGGGTATGCCGAGCAGTACTTC.

This chain uses TRBV19 with TRBJ2-6, with 8 positions matching TRBD1. V lost 2 bases and J lost 7; bases outside the gene matches: 7. Germline V CDR1 and CDR2: LNHDA, SQIVND (reference sequence). CDR3 length: 16 amino acids. Written as DNA, the CDR3 is TGTGCCAGTAGTATACTGGGGACAGGTCTTGCCAACGTCCTGACTTTC. This sequence encodes CASSILGTGLANVLTF.

V usage is TRBV7-6 and J usage is TRBJ1-1; D is ambiguous. The ends were cut back, 2 bases at V and 1 base at J, with 14 bases in the middle. Per germline, CDR1 SGHVS and CDR2 FNYEAQ. The CDR3 spans 16 residues. The CDR3 nucleotides read TGTGCCAGCAGCTTAAGGCAGGCCCATGGGAACACTGAAGCTTTCTTT. Amino acid sequence: CASSLRQAHGNTEAFF. The full variable domain, in which reference TRBV7-6 and TRBJ1-1 provide the parts outside the CDR3, is GAGVSQSPRYKVTKRGQDVALRCDPISGHVSLYWYRQALGQGPEFLTYFNYEAQQDKSGLPNDRFSAERPEGSISTLTIQRTEQRDSAMYRCASSLRQAHGNTEAFFGQGTRLTVV.

The chain combines TRBV10-2 with TRBJ1-2; 8 bases are shared with TRBD1. V gave up 5 bases and J gave up 3 bases; unmatched junction bases: 2. Germline assignment: CDR1 WSHSY and CDR2 SAAADI. This CDR3 contains 13 residues. The CDR3 protein is CASSPGGHYGYTF. The CDR3 DNA is TGCGCCAGCAGTCCAGGGGGCCACTATGGCTACACCTTC.

This clone was detected a few times. The chain uses TRBV28 and TRBJ2-1, with 7 positions matching TRBD1. The CDR3 has 14 residues. The trim removed 6 bases at V and 3 bases at J, leaving 5 bases unmatched. Germline lookup yields CDR1 MDHEN and CDR2 SYDVKM. The CDR3 is CASRETGSYNEQFF. CDR3 DNA: TGTGCCAGCAGAGAGACAGGGAGCTACAATGAGCAGTTCTTC.

Of note for this clone: At one end, the junction sequence differs from germline, possibly due to a read error. This chain links TRBV7-9 with TRBJ2-3; 8 nucleotides match TRBD2. The CDR3 extends over 17 amino acids. CDR1 and CDR2 (germline): SEHNR, FQNEAQ (reference sequence). CDR3 nucleotides: TGTTCCAGCAGCTTAGCCCAGGTTAGCGGGGTTCTCGATACGCAGTATTTT. This translates into CSSSLAQVSGVLDTQYF.

A few counts support this clone. In nucleotides, the CDR3 is TGCGCCAGCAGCCAAGATTCGGGACAGAGTTATAATTCACCCCTCCACTTT. Amino acids: CASSQDSGQSYNSPLHF. This chain links TRBV4-1 with TRBJ1-6; 7 nucleotides match TRBD1. V lost 0 bases and J lost 4; bases outside the gene matches: 6. The CDR3 runs to 17 residues. Germline V CDR1 and CDR2: MGHRA, YSYEKL.

The rearrangement joins TRBV28 to TRBJ1-5, with a tentative D call TRBD1 (5 bases). Trimming removed 6 bases from V and 5 bases from J, with 14 bases in between. CDR3 length: 14 amino acids. CDR1 MDHEN and CDR2 SYDVKM come from the germline V gene. The CDR3: CASSLTDGHQPQHF. Here the CDR3 DNA reads TGTGCCAGCAGCCTGACAGATGGGCATCAGCCCCAGCATTTT.

The V and J genes are TRBV29-1 and TRBJ2-3; 9 nucleotides agree with TRBD1. CDR1 and CDR2 from the germline V gene are SQVTM and ANQGSEA. The J segment lost 1 base and the V segment lost 7 bases, leaving 3 bases of the junction unmatched. There are 13 residues in the CDR3. The CDR3 here is CSARDRGTDTQYF. In DNA form, the CDR3 reads TGCAGCGCCCGGGACAGGGGCACAGATACGCAGTATTTT.

The chain joins TRBV14 to TRBJ2-5; a possible D gene is TRBD2 (6 bases). Trimming cost V 4 bases and J 14 bases, with 17 bases left between them. This CDR3 has 12 residues. CDR1 is SGHDN, CDR2 FVKESK, per germline. CDR3: CASSRIQGLQYF. The CDR3 DNA follows: TGTGCCAGCAGCCGCATCCAGGGACTGCAATACTTC. The entire variable domain, with the rest obtained from reference TRBV14 and TRBJ2-5, is as follows: EAGVTQFPSHSVIEKGQTVTLRCDPISGHDNLYWYRRVMGKEIKFLLHFVKESKQDESGMPNNRFLAERTGGTYSTLKVQPAELEDSGVYFCASSRIQGLQYFGPGTRLLVL.

CDR3 amino acids: CASSQDRGTGNQPQHF. The CDR3 nucleotides are TGCGCCAGCAGCCAAGACAGGGGGACGGGCAATCAGCCCCAGCATTTT. The V gene is TRBV4-1, the J gene TRBJ1-5, with TRBD1 matching 7 bases. Germline V gives CDR1 MGHRA, CDR2 YSYEKL. The CDR3 runs 16 residues. Germline trimming cut 0 bases from V and 2 bases from J; bases unmatched to any gene: 4.

The chain couples TRBV15 to TRBJ1-6; the D is unclear. This CDR3 spans 15 amino acids. The ends were cut back, 1 base at V and 5 bases at J, with 9 bases in the middle. Per germline, CDR1 LNHNV and CDR2 YYDKDF (reference sequence). DNA of the CDR3: TGTGCCACCAGCAGAGCGAGGCTTAATAATTCACCCCTCCACTTT. Translating it yields CATSRARLNNSPLHF.